This T cell receptor (beta chain) derives from a study of blood T cell repertoires in COVID-19. Sequencing used immunoSEQ multiplex PCR; TCRdb keeps in-frame clones, though not all of them. This sample has 60,000 to 80,000 clones, with 65% to 90% found just once. This CDR3 is 14 amino acids long. Germline V gene sequence: CDR1 LNHDA, CDR2 SQIVND (reference sequence). V lost 5 bases and J 5 bases, leaving 15 bases between the germline ends. This clone was found once. The chain couples TRBV19 to TRBJ2-5; D not certain. The sequence derives from a man aged 50 or older with acute or convalescent COVID-19. Sequencing was performed on peripheral blood. The CDR3 here is CASSVPLDKETQYF. The CDR3 region has the DNA TGTGCCAGTAGTGTCCCTTTAGATAAGGAGACCCAGTACTTC.